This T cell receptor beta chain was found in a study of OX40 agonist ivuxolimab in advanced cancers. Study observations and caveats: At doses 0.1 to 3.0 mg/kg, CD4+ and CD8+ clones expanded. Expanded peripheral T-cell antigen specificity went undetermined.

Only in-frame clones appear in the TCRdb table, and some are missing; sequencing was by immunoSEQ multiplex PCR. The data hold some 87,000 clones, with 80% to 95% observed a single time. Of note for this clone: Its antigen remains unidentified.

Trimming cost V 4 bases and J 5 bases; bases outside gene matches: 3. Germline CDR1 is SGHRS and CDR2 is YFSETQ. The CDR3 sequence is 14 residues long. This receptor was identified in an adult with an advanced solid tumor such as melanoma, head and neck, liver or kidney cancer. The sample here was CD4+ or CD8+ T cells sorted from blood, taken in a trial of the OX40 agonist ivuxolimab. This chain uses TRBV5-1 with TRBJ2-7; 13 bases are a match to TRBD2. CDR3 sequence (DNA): TGCGCCAGCAGCCGGACTAGCGGGAGCCACGAGCAGTACTTC. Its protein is CASSRTSGSHEQYF.